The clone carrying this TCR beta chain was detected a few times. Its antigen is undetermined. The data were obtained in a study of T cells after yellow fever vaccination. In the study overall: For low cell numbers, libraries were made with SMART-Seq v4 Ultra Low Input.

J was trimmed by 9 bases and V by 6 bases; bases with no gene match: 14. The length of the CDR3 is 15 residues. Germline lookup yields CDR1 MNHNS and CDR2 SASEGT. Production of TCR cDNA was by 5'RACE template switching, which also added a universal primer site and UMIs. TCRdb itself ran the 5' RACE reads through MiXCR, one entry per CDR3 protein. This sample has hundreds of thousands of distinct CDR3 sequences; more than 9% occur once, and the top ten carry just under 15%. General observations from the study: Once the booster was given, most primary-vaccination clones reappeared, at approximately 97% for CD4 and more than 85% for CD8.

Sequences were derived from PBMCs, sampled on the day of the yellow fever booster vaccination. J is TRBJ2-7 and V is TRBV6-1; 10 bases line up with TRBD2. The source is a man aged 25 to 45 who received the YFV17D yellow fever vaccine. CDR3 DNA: TGTGCCAGCAGCCCCACGGCGCTAGCGGGAGATTGGCAGTACTTC. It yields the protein CASSPTALAGDWQYF.